Each of the 24 T cell receptor beta chains below was sequenced from the same sample in a study of shared clonotypes between healthy human individuals (dated by TCRdb to the early 2020s). The library relied on the immunoSEQ multiplex PCR assay. TCRdb carries this immuneACCESS record with in-frame sequences only. Its versions omit some clonotypes, under half of them owing to an unresolved V gene in the studies checked, with the rest unexplained. In this sample the table shows around 2,000,000 clones, around 96% of which occur a single time. The top ten constitute 0.9% to 1.5% of the sample. For the CD8 naive samples, CD45RO-negative cells were positively selected for CCR7, yielding a CD45RA+CCR7+ population from which TemRA cells were excluded. Sequencing used naive CD8+ T cells sorted from blood. In the paper's terms, the cell subset or site label means: CD45RA+CCR7+. These receptors all come from a man younger than 35 in good health.

The chain recombines TRBV27 with TRBJ2-7, with 8 positions matching TRBD1. The J segment lost 0 bases and the V segment lost 5 bases, leaving 6 bases of the junction unmatched. This CDR3 spans 15 amino acids. Germline V gene sequence: CDR1 MNHEY, CDR2 SMNVEV (reference sequence). As DNA, the CDR3 is TGTGCCAGCAGTCGAACAGGGGGAGGCTCCTACGAGCAGTACTTC. Encoded protein: CASSRTGGGSYEQYF.

The chain joins TRBV20-1 to TRBJ1-2; D is uncertain. Germline V CDR1 and CDR2: DFQATT, SNEGSKA (reference sequence). V lost 7 bases and J lost 6, with 12 bases in between. The CDR3 is 11 amino acids. The DNA for the CDR3 is TGCAGTGTGGTTTTCGGTCATGGCTACACCTTC. Residues: CSVVFGHGYTF.

CDR3 DNA: TGCGCCAGCAGCCAAGGACAGACCAGAGGCGAGCAGTACTTC. This sequence encodes CASSQGQTRGEQYF. The chain joins TRBV4-1 to TRBJ2-7; D is perhaps TRBD1 (5 bases). V lost 1 base and J lost 6, with 13 bases in between. CDR1 is MGHRA, CDR2 YSYEKL, per germline. This CDR3 comprises 14 residues.

The V and J genes are TRBV7-2 and TRBJ1-1; no definite D call. Germline V lookup: CDR1 SGHTA, CDR2 FQGNSA. The CDR3 has 14 residues. V was trimmed by 2 bases and J by 5 bases, leaving 12 bases between them. Here the CDR3 DNA reads TGTGCCAGCAGCTTAATGGTTGGCCAGACTGAAGCTTTCTTT. It specifies CASSLMVGQTEAFF.

This sequence joins TRBV6-6 and TRBJ1-2; D possibly corresponds to TRBD1 (5 bases). The ends were cut back, 6 bases at V and 6 bases at J, with 11 bases in the middle. The germline V gene has CDR1 MNHNY and CDR2 SVGAGI (reference sequence). The CDR3 covers 12 residues. This CDR3 is CASSQGGNGYTF. In nucleotides, the CDR3 is TGTGCCAGCAGCCAGGGAGGCAATGGCTACACCTTC.

The V call is TRBV13, the J call TRBJ1-2, with a weak D call TRBD1 (5 bases). V lost 0 bases to trimming and J lost 7 bases, with 18 bases between them. Per germline, CDR1 PRHDT and CDR2 FYEKMQ (reference sequence). The CDR3 is 16 residues long. CDR3 DNA: TGTGCCAGCAGCTTAGGTATGCAGGGACCAGAGCCTGGCTACACCTTC. It is translated as CASSLGMQGPEPGYTF. Based on the CDR3 plus reference TRBV13 and TRBJ1-2, the full variable domain is AAGVIQSPRHLIKEKRETATLKCYPIPRHDTVYWYQQGPGQDPQFLISFYEKMQSDKGSIPDRFSAQQFSDYHSELNMSSLELGDSALYFCASSLGMQGPEPGYTFGSGTRLTVV.

The chain has TRBV5-1 and TRBJ1-1; D might be TRBD1 (5 bases). This CDR3 region has 17 residues. Trimming removed 4 bases at V and 4 bases at J, with 23 bases between. Germline V gene lookup returns CDR1 SGHRS and CDR2 YFSETQ. The CDR3 region is CASSHNPGTGPGTEAFF. The CDR3 DNA is TGCGCCAGCAGCCACAATCCCGGGACGGGACCTGGCACTGAAGCTTTCTTT.

The rearrangement links TRBV5-1 to TRBJ2-5, with a weak D call TRBD1 (6 bases). The V end was cut by 5 bases, the J end by 0 bases, with 8 bases between. This CDR3 spans 13 amino acids. CDR1 is SGHRS, CDR2 YFSETQ, per germline. The DNA of the CDR3 is TGCGCCAGCAGAGGGGACAACCAAGAGACCCAGTACTTC. The encoded protein is CASRGDNQETQYF.

This chain uses TRBV5-4 with TRBJ2-7, with D perhaps matching TRBD2 (5 bases). V was clipped by 6 bases and J by 1 base, with 11 bases between them. Germline assignment: CDR1 SGHNT and CDR2 YYREEE (reference sequence). The CDR3 consists of 13 residues. The CDR3 reads CASTDTGSYEQYF. The CDR3 DNA follows: TGTGCCAGCACCGACACGGGGTCCTACGAGCAGTACTTC.

The chain recombines TRBV6-5 with TRBJ2-1; D may match TRBD1 or TRBD2 (5 bases each). V lost 6 bases and J 6 bases, leaving 18 bases between the germline ends. From germline, CDR1 is MNHEY and CDR2 SVGAGI. This CDR3 is built from 15 residues. The CDR3 nucleotides are TGTGCCAGCAGCGTCCGGGACCGCGACACCAATGAGCAGTTCTTC. Translation gives CASSVRDRDTNEQFF.

V and J are TRBV9 and TRBJ1-4; D ambiguous. This CDR3 region has 20 residues. CDR1 is SGDLS and CDR2 is YYNGEE in the germline V gene. Trimming stripped 0 bases from V and 0 bases from J, with 21 bases between. This CDR3 is CASSVGFWTARFATNEKLFF. The CDR3 nucleotides are TGTGCCAGCAGCGTAGGTTTCTGGACTGCCCGGTTTGCAACTAATGAAAAACTGTTTTTT.

V and J are TRBV4-3 and TRBJ2-7; 11 positions agree with TRBD2. V lost 4 bases to trimming and J lost 0 bases; unmatched junction nucleotides: 5. The CDR3 sequence is 16 residues long. The germline CDR1 and CDR2 sequences are LGHNA and YSLEER. The CDR3 protein is CASSRTSGLSSYEQYF. For the CDR3, the DNA is TGCGCCAGCAGCCGGACTAGCGGGTTAAGCTCCTACGAGCAGTACTTC.

The V call is TRBV19, the J call TRBJ1-5; 9 nucleotides align to TRBD1. Germline-derived CDR1 and CDR2 are LNHDA and SQIVND (reference sequence). The V and J ends lost 7 bases and 5 bases, in that order; junction bases with no gene match: 9. The CDR3 sequence is 15 residues long. The CDR3 bases are TGTGCCAGTACCTCTTGGACAGGGGCGGATCAGCCCCAGCATTTT. This translates into CASTSWTGADQPQHF. The full variable domain, in which reference TRBV19 and TRBJ1-5 provide the parts outside the CDR3, is DGGITQSPKYLFRKEGQNVTLSCEQNLNHDAMYWYRQDPGQGLRLIYYSQIVNDFQKGDIAEGYSVSREKKESFPLTVTSAQKNPTAFYLCASTSWTGADQPQHFGDGTRLSIL.

V is TRBV7-9 and J is TRBJ2-3, with D perhaps TRBD1 (5 bases). Germline CDR1 SEHNR, CDR2 FQNEAQ (reference sequence). V lost 3 bases and J lost 2, with 12 bases in between. CDR3 length equals 15 residues. The chain's CDR3 is CASSLTAMITDTQYF. CDR3 in DNA: TGTGCCAGCAGCTTGACAGCCATGATCACAGATACGCAGTATTTT.

The V gene is TRBV2, the J gene TRBJ1-1; no clear D. This CDR3 contains 14 residues. CDR1 is SNHLY and CDR2 is FYNNEI in the germline V gene. V shed 1 base and J shed 3 bases, with 9 bases lying between them. The CDR3 DNA follows: TGTGCCAGCAGTGAAGTCGGAGGGTACACTGAAGCTTTCTTT. This gives the protein CASSEVGGYTEAFF.

V gene TRBV18 combines with J gene TRBJ2-7, with TRBD1 as a possible D gene (5 bases). The ends were cut back, 1 base at V and 2 bases at J, with 12 bases in the middle. Germline CDR1 is KGHSH and CDR2 is LQKENI. This CDR3 region has 15 residues. The DNA of the CDR3 is TGTGCCAGCTCACCACGCTCGGACACCACCTACGAGCAGTACTTC. It specifies CASSPRSDTTYEQYF.

The rearrangement links TRBV28 to TRBJ2-7; D is unresolved. This CDR3 has 14 residues. Trimming left V 7 bases short and J 6 bases short, with 19 bases between. Per germline, CDR1 MDHEN and CDR2 SYDVKM. CDR3 sequence: CASTYAMLPSEQYF. In DNA, the CDR3 is TGTGCCAGCACCTACGCCATGCTCCCTTCCGAGCAGTACTTC. Complete variable domain (other parts from reference TRBV28 and TRBJ2-7): DVKVTQSSRYLVKRTGEKVFLECVQDMDHENMFWYRQDPGLGLRLIYFSYDVKMKEKGDIPEGYSVSREKKERFSLILESASTNQTSMYLCASTYAMLPSEQYFGPGTRLTVT.

This clone was seen only once. This sequence joins TRBV4-1 and TRBJ2-7, with no clear D. Between the trimmed V and J ends, which lost 3 bases and 3 bases, there was a span of 15 bases. Per the germline V gene, CDR1 is MGHRA and CDR2 is YSYEKL. This CDR3 has 15 amino acids. In DNA form, the CDR3 reads TGCGCCAGCAGCCATCCTACGGCCGGAGTCTACGAGCAGTACTTC. Translated, it gives CASSHPTAGVYEQYF.

The count of this clone is one. This chain joins TRBV7-9 and TRBJ2-7; the D call may be TRBD1 or TRBD2 (5 bases each). Germline-derived CDR1 and CDR2 are SEHNR and FQNEAQ (reference sequence). V was pared by 1 base and J by 5 bases, with 12 bases between. The CDR3 totals 14 residues. The CDR3 is CASSLEEATDEQYF. In nucleotides, the CDR3 is TGTGCCAGCAGCTTAGAGGAGGCGACAGACGAGCAGTACTTC. The entire variable domain, with the rest obtained from reference TRBV7-9 and TRBJ2-7, is as follows: DTGVSQNPRHKITKRGQNVTFRCDPISEHNRLYWYRQTLGQGPEFLTYFQNEAQLEKSRLLSDRFSAERPKGSFSTLEIQRTEQGDSAMYLCASSLEEATDEQYFGPGTRLTVT.

This rearrangement joins TRBV5-6 to TRBJ2-3; D unresolved. Per the germline V gene, CDR1 is SGHDT and CDR2 is YYEEEE. This CDR3 has 12 residues. Trimming shortened V by 3 bases and J by 13 bases, and 15 bases separated the two germline ends. The CDR3 nucleotides are TGTGCCAGCAGCTCCGGACCCCTTGTGGAGTATTTT. It codes for CASSSGPLVEYF.

The chain couples TRBV6-5 to TRBJ2-7; D is undetermined. Per germline, CDR1 MNHEY and CDR2 SVGAGI. The CDR3 contains 12 residues. V was shortened by 2 bases and J by 5 bases, with 7 bases between the two germline ends. CDR3 protein: CASSYPPNEQYF. Here the CDR3 DNA reads TGTGCCAGCAGTTACCCCCCGAACGAGCAGTACTTC.

The chain couples TRBV13 to TRBJ2-2; 8 positions agree with TRBD1. Germline CDR1 reads PRHDT; CDR2 reads FYEKMQ (reference sequence). After removal of 5 bases from V and 5 bases from J, the junction contained 10 bases not matched to a gene. This CDR3 region has 16 residues. The CDR3 is CASSPTGGLRTGELFF. Written as DNA, the CDR3 is TGTGCCAGCAGCCCAACAGGGGGGCTGAGGACCGGGGAGCTGTTTTTT. Full variable domain (rest looked up from reference TRBV13 and TRBJ2-2): AAGVIQSPRHLIKEKRETATLKCYPIPRHDTVYWYQQGPGQDPQFLISFYEKMQSDKGSIPDRFSAQQFSDYHSELNMSSLELGDSALYFCASSPTGGLRTGELFFGEGSRLTVL.

A note on this clone: The sample contains more than one DNA sequence encoding this CDR3. The J gene is TRBJ2-1, the V gene TRBV5-4; D is uncertain. Germline values: CDR1 SGHNT, CDR2 YYREEE (reference sequence). Trimming cost V 0 bases and J 7 bases, with 8 bases left between them. CDR3 length: 13 amino acids. The CDR3 region is CASSLVEGNEQFF. In DNA form, the CDR3 reads TGTGCCAGCAGCTTGGTGGAAGGGAATGAGCAGTTCTTC.

The rearrangement uses TRBV7-9 and TRBJ1-6, with 8 positions matching TRBD1. CDR3 length: 16 residues. CDR1 SEHNR and CDR2 FQNEAQ come from the germline V gene (reference sequence). J was trimmed by 9 bases and V by 1 base; bases with no gene match: 8. CDR3 nucleotide sequence: TGTGCCAGCAGCTTAGTACAGGGGGAATTGGGTTCACCCCTCCACTTT. It translates to CASSLVQGELGSPLHF.